This TCR beta chain was obtained from a study of regulatory T cells in long-lasting Graves disease. Investigators prepared the TCR beta libraries by applying iRepertoire HTBI primers and Arm-PCR of CDR3 regions. Each CDR3 protein is one row after TCRdb ran MiXCR on the multiplex PCR reads. This sample carries around 500,000 distinct CDR3 sequences, roughly 20% of them seen once, and the ten largest clones take 7.8%. Time point specified: persistent/refractory GD, antithyroid drugs over 5 years with positive TRAb. Construction of the TCR library relied on RNA isolated from PBMCs. V was trimmed by 4 bases and J by 7 bases, leaving 20 bases between them. This CDR3 is 15 amino acids long. Per germline, CDR1 SGDLS and CDR2 YYNGEE.

The TCR comes from a female donor with Graves disease. The sequencing used peripheral blood mononuclear cells (PBMCs), collected when the disease was refractory, from a patient treated with antithyroid drugs. The chain combines TRBV9 with TRBJ2-5, with D maybe TRBD1 (6 bases). CDR3 protein: CASSSRSGQLATQYF. In DNA form, the CDR3 reads TGTGCCAGCAGCTCAAGATCTGGACAGTTAGCGACCCAGTACTTC.